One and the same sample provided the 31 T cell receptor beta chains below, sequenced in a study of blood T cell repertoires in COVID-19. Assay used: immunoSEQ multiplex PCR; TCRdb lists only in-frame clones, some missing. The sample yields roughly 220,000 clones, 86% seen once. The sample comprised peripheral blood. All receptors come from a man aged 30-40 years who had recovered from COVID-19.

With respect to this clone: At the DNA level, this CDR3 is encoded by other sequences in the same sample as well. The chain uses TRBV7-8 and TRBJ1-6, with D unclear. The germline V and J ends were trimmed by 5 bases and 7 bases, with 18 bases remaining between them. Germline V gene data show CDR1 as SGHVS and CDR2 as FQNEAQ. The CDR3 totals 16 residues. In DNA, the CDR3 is TGTGCCAGCAGCCCACGTTGGCAGGCCCGAAATTCACCCCTCCACTTT. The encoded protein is CASSPRWQARNSPLHF.

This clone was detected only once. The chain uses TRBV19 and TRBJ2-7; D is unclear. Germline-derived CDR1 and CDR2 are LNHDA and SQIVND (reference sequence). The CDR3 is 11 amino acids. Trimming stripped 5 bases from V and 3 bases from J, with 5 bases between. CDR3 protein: CASSDSYEQYF. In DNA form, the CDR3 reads TGTGCCAGTAGTGATAGCTACGAGCAGTACTTC.

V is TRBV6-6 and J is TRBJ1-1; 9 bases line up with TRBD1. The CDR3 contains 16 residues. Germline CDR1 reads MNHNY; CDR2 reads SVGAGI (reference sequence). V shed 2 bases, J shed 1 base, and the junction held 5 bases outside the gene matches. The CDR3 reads CASSYITGGWNTEAFF. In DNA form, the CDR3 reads TGTGCCAGCAGTTACATAACAGGGGGCTGGAACACTGAAGCTTTCTTT.

The CDR3 nucleotides are TGTGCCAGCAGCTTGGAGTTCGGGCAGCCCCAGCATTTT. Residues: CASSLEFGQPQHF. The rearrangement joins TRBV5-4 to TRBJ1-5; no clear D. Per germline, CDR1 SGHNT and CDR2 YYREEE (reference sequence). This CDR3 is built from 13 residues. Trimming removed 0 bases at V and 7 bases at J, with 8 bases between.

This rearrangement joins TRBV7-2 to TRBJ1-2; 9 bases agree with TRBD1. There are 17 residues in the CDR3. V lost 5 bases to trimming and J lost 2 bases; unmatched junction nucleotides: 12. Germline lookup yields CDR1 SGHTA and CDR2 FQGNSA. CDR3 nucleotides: TGTGCCAGCAGCACTAGTCCCGGGACAGGGTTAAACTATGGCTACACCTTC. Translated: CASSTSPGTGLNYGYTF.

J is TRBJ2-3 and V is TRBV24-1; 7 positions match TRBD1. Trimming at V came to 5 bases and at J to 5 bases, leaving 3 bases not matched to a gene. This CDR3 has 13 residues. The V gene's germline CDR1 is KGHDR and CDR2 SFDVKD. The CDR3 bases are TGTGCCACCAGTGGGGACAGTTTAGATACGCAGTATTTT. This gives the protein CATSGDSLDTQYF.

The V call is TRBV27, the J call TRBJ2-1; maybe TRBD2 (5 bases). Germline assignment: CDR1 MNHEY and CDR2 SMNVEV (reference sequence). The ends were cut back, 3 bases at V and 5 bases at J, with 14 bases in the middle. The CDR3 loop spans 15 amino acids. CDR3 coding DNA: TGTGCCAGCAGTTTTAGCGACCTTTGGGACAATGAGCAGTTCTTC. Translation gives CASSFSDLWDNEQFF.

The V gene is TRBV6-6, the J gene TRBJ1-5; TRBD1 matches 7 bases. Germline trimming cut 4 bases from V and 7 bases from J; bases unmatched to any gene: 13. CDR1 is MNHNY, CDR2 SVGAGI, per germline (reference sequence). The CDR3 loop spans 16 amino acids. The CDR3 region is CASSSLLTGPGQPQHF. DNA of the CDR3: TGTGCCAGCAGTTCCCTTTTGACAGGGCCTGGGCAGCCCCAGCATTTT.

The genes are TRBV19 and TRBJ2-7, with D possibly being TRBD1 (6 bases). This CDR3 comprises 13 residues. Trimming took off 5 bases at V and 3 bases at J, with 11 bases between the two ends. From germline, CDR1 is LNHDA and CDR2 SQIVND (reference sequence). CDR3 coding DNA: TGTGCCAGTAGTGTAACAGGGTTCTACGAGCAGTACTTC. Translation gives CASSVTGFYEQYF.

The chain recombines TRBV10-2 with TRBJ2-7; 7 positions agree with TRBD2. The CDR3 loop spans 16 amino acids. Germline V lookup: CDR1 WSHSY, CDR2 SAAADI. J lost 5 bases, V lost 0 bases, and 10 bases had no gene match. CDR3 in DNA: TGCGCCAGCAGTGAGTCGAGGGCTAGCGGAAGCCACGAGCAGTACTTC. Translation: CASSESRASGSHEQYF.

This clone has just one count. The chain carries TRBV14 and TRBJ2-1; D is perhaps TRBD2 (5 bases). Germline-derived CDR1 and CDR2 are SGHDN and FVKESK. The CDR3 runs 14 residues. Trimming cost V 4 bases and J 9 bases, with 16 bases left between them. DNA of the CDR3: TGTGCCAGCAGCCCTCCTGAGTGGGGAGCTGAGCAGTTCTTC. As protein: CASSPPEWGAEQFF.

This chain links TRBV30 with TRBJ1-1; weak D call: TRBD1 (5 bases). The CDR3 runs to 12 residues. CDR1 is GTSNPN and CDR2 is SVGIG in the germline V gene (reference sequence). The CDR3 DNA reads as TGTGCATCGGGGGGTTTGAACACTGAAGCTTTCTTT. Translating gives CASGGLNTEAFF.

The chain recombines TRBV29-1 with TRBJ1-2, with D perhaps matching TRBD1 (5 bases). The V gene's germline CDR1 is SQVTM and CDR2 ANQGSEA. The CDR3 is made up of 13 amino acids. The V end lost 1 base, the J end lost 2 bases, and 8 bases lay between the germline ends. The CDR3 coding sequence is TGCAGCGTTGAAGCGGCAGGGAACTATGGCTACACCTTC. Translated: CSVEAAGNYGYTF.

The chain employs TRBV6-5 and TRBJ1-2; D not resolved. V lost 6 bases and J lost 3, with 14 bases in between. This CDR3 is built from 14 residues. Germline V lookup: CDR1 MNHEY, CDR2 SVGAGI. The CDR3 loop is CASSRAPIDYGYTF. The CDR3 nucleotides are TGTGCCAGCAGCCGAGCTCCCATAGACTATGGCTACACCTTC.

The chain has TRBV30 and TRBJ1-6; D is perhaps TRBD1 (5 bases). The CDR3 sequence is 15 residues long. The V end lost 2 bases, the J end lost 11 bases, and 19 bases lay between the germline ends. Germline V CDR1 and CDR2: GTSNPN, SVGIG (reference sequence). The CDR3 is CAWSRGGQDVAPLHF. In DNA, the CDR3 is TGTGCCTGGAGTAGGGGAGGCCAGGACGTGGCACCCCTCCACTTT.

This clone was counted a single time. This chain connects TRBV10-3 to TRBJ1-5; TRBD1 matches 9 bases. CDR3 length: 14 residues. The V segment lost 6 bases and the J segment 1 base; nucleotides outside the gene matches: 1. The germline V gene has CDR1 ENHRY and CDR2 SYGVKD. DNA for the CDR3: TGTGCCATCAGCGGGACAGGGAGCAATCAGCCCCAGCATTTT. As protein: CAISGTGSNQPQHF.

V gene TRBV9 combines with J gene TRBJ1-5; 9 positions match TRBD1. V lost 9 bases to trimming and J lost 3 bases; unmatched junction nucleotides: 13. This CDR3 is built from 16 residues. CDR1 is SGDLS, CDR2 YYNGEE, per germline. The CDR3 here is CAMVYFGQGINQPQHF. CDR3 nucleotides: TGTGCCATGGTCTATTTTGGACAGGGGATCAATCAGCCCCAGCATTTT. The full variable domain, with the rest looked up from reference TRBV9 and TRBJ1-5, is DSGVTQTPKHLITATGQRVTLRCSPRSGDLSVYWYQQSLDQGLQFLIQYYNGEERAKGNILERFSAQQFPDLHSELNLSSLELGDSALYFCAMVYFGQGINQPQHFGDGTRLSIL.

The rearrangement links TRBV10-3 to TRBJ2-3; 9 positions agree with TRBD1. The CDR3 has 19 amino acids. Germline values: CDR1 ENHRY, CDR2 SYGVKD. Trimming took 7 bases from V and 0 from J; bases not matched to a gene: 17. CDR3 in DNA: TGTGCCATCACCATTTCAGGACAGGGGACCAAGCCTAGCACAGATACGCAGTATTTT. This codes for CAITISGQGTKPSTDTQYF.

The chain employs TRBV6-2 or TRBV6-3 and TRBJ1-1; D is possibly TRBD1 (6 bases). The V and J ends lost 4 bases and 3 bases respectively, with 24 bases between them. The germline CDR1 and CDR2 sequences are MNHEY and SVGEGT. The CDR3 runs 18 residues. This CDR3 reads CASSFHPRGAERYTEAFF. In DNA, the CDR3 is TGTGCCAGCAGTTTTCACCCTCGGGGGGCCGAAAGGTACACTGAAGCTTTCTTT.

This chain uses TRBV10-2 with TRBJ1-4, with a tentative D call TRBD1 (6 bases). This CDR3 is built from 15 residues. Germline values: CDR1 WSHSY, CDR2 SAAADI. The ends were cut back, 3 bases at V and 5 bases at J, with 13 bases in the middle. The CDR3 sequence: CASSDVQGSNEKLFF. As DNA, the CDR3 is TGCGCCAGCAGTGACGTACAGGGCTCGAATGAAAAACTGTTTTTT.

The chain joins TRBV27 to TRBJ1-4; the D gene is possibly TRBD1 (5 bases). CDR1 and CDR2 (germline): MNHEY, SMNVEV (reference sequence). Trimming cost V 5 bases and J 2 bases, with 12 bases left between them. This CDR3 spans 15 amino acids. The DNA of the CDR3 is TGTGCCAGCAGTGGGGGAGGAGGGACTAATGAAAAACTGTTTTTT. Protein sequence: CASSGGGGTNEKLFF. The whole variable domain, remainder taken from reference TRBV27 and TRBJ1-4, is EAQVTQNPRYLITVTGKKLTVTCSQNMNHEYMSWYRQDPGLGLRQIYYSMNVEVTDKGDVPEGYKVSRKEKRNFPLILESPSPNQTSLYFCASSGGGGTNEKLFFGSGTQLSVL.

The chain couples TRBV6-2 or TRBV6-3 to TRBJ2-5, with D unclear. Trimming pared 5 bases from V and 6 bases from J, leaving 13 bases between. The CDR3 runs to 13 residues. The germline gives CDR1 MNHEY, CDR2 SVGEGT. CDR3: CASSHTSKKTQYF. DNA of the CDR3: TGTGCCAGCAGTCATACCTCTAAAAAGACCCAGTACTTC.

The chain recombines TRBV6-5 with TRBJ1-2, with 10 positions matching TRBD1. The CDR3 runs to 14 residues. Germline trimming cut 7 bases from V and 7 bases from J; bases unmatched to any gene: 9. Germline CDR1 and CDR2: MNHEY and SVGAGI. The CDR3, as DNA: TGTGCCAGCATTACACCGGGACAGGGGCTTGGCTACACCTTC. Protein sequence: CASITPGQGLGYTF.

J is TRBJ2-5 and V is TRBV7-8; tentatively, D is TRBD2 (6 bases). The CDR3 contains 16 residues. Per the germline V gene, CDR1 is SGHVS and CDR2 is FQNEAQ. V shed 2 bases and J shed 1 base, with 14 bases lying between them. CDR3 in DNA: TGTGCCAGCAGCTTACGTCCTCTAGCGCTCCAAGAGACCCAGTACTTC. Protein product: CASSLRPLALQETQYF.

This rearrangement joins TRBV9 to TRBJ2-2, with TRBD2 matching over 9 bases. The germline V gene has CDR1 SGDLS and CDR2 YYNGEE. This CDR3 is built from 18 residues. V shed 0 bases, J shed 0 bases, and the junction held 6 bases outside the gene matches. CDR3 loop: CASSVALAGHSNTGELFF. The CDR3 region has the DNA TGTGCCAGCAGCGTAGCTCTAGCGGGACATTCGAACACCGGGGAGCTGTTTTTT.

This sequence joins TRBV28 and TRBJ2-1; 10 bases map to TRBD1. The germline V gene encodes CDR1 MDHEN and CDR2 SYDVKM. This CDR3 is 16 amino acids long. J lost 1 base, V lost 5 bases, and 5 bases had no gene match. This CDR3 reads CASSPRTGGSYNEQFF. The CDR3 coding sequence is TGTGCCAGCAGTCCCAGGACAGGGGGGTCCTACAATGAGCAGTTCTTC.

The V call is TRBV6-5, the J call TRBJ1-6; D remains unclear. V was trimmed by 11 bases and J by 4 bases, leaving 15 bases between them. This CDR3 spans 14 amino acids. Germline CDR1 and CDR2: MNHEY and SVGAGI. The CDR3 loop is CAGMRAEYNSPLHF. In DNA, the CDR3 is TGTGCCGGGATGCGGGCCGAATATAATTCACCCCTCCACTTT.

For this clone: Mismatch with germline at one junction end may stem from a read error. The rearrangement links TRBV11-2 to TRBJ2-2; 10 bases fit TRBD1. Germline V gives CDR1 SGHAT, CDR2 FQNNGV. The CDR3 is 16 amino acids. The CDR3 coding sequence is TGTGCCAGCAGACCGCGACAGGGGGCGAATACCGGGGAGCTGTTTTTT. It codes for CASRPRQGANTGELFF.

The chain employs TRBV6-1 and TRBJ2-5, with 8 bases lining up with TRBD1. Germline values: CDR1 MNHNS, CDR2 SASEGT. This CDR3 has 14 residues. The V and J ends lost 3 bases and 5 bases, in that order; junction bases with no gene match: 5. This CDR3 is CASSDRGLRETQYF. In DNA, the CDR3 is TGTGCCAGCAGTGACAGGGGGCTTAGGGAGACCCAGTACTTC.

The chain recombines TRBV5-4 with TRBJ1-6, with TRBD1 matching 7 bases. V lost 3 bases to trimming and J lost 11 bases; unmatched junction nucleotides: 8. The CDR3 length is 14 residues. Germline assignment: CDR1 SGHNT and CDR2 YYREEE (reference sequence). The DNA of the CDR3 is TGTGCCAGCAGCTGGGGACAGAAGAGTCCACCCCTCCACTTT. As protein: CASSWGQKSPPLHF. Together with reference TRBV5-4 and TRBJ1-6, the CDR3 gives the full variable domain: ETGVTQSPTHLIKTRGQQVTLRCSSQSGHNTVSWYQQALGQGPQFIFQYYREEENGRGNFPPRFSGLQFPNYSSELNVNALELDDSALYLCASSWGQKSPPLHFGNGTRLTVT.

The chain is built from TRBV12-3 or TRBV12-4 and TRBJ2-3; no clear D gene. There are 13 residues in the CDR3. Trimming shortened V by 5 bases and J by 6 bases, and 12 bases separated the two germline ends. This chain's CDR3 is CASSVQRLDTQYF. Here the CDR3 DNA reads TGTGCCAGCAGTGTCCAAAGACTGGATACGCAGTATTTT.